A selection of T cell receptor beta chains follows, all from one sample in a study of blood T cells in healthy people across ages. TCRdb re-derived calls from the 5' RACE reads in MiXCR, one entry per CDR3 protein. This table holds about 640,000 distinct CDR3 sequences, about 28% found once. Sample: blood. These receptor sequences come from a woman older than 75 in good health. Both conserved end residues are part of each CDR3. The order of the fields is D gene, V gene, J gene, clone size, CDR3 protein, CDR3 DNA. A D gene is named only where the DNA matches it firmly. Size values are once, few and many counts, or a class for expanded clones, and some rows have none.

d_gene: -
v_gene: TRBV7-2
j_gene: TRBJ1-4
abundance: -
CDR3aa: CASSSAGQGDEKLFF
CDR3nt: TGTGCCAGCAGCTCCGCAGGGCAGGGAGATGAAAAACTGTTTTTT

d_gene: TRBD1
v_gene: TRBV7-9
j_gene: TRBJ2-7
abundance: many
CDR3aa: CASSLSHVGGQGISYEQYF
CDR3nt: TGTGCCAGCAGCTTATCTCACGTGGGGGGACAGGGGATCTCCTACGAGCAGTACTTC

d_gene: -
v_gene: TRBV5-1
j_gene: TRBJ2-3
abundance: many
CDR3aa: CASSTSRRGKGDTQYF
CDR3nt: TGCGCCAGCAGCACCTCCCGCCGGGGGAAAGGAGATACGCAGTATTTT

d_gene: TRBD2
v_gene: TRBV10-3
j_gene: TRBJ2-1
abundance: -
CDR3aa: CAISESKGLAADEQFF
CDR3nt: TGTGCCATCAGTGAGTCAAAGGGACTAGCGGCCGATGAGCAGTTCTTC

d_gene: TRBD1
v_gene: TRBV2
j_gene: TRBJ1-1
abundance: many
CDR3aa: CASSGQGLNTEAFF
CDR3nt: TGTGCCAGCAGTGGACAGGGTTTGAACACTGAAGCTTTCTTT

d_gene: -
v_gene: TRBV4-3
j_gene: TRBJ2-7
abundance: -
CDR3aa: CASSQAHLSYEQYF
CDR3nt: TGCGCCAGCAGCCAAGCTCACCTAAGCTACGAGCAGTACTTC

d_gene: -
v_gene: TRBV28
j_gene: TRBJ2-7
abundance: few
CDR3aa: CASTQGLSNEQYF
CDR3nt: TGTGCCAGCACCCAAGGACTTTCAAACGAGCAGTACTTC

d_gene: TRBD1
v_gene: TRBV5-1
j_gene: TRBJ1-5
abundance: few
CDR3aa: CASSADRDNQPQHF
CDR3nt: TGCGCCAGCAGTGCTGACAGGGACAATCAGCCCCAGCATTTT

d_gene: TRBD1
v_gene: TRBV7-8
j_gene: TRBJ2-3
abundance: -
CDR3aa: CASSGGQGRRDTQYF
CDR3nt: TGTGCCAGCAGCGGAGGACAGGGGCGGAGGGATACGCAGTATTTT

d_gene: TRBD1
v_gene: TRBV5-1
j_gene: TRBJ2-7
abundance: many
CDR3aa: CASGTGGYEQYF
CDR3nt: TGCGCCAGCGGGACAGGGGGCTACGAGCAGTACTTC

d_gene: -
v_gene: TRBV2
j_gene: TRBJ2-1
abundance: -
CDR3aa: CASTPRRGGPNEQFF
CDR3nt: TGTGCCAGCACTCCGAGGCGGGGAGGACCCAATGAGCAGTTCTTC

d_gene: -
v_gene: TRBV7-3
j_gene: TRBJ1-1
abundance: -
CDR3aa: CASSIHQNTEAFF
CDR3nt: TGTGCCAGCAGCATACACCAGAACACTGAAGCTTTCTTT

d_gene: -
v_gene: TRBV12-3/TRBV12-4
j_gene: TRBJ1-1
abundance: once
CDR3aa: CASSFVGGWGGAEAFF
CDR3nt: TGTGCCAGCAGTTTCGTCGGGGGGTGGGGTGGCGCTGAAGCTTTCTTT

d_gene: -
v_gene: TRBV5-1
j_gene: TRBJ2-2
abundance: -
CDR3aa: CASSLGYFTGNTGELFF
CDR3nt: TGCGCCAGCAGCTTAGGTTATTTTACGGGGAACACCGGGGAGCTGTTTTTT

d_gene: TRBD2
v_gene: TRBV7-8
j_gene: TRBJ2-1
abundance: many
CDR3aa: CASSLASGVNEQFF
CDR3nt: TGTGCCAGCAGCTTGGCTAGCGGCGTTAATGAGCAGTTCTTC

d_gene: TRBD1
v_gene: TRBV12-3/TRBV12-4
j_gene: TRBJ2-7
abundance: many
CDR3aa: CASSPTRRDRGREQYF
CDR3nt: TGTGCCAGCAGTCCGACCCGGAGGGACAGGGGGCGCGAGCAGTACTTC

d_gene: -
v_gene: TRBV24-1
j_gene: TRBJ2-3
abundance: many
CDR3aa: CATSDSGGLDTQYF
CDR3nt: TGTGCCACCAGTGACTCCGGGGGTTTAGATACGCAGTATTTT

d_gene: -
v_gene: TRBV18
j_gene: TRBJ1-1
abundance: -
CDR3aa: CAGSSTILSPENTEAFF
CDR3nt: TGTGCCGGCTCATCAACCATACTGTCTCCAGAAAACACTGAAGCTTTCTTT

d_gene: -
v_gene: TRBV12-3/TRBV12-4
j_gene: TRBJ2-3
abundance: -
CDR3aa: CASSLAQSTDAQYF
CDR3nt: TGTGCCAGCAGTTTAGCGCAGAGCACAGATGCGCAGTATTTT

d_gene: -
v_gene: TRBV5-1
j_gene: TRBJ2-7
abundance: many
CDR3aa: CASSSTGTHEQYF
CDR3nt: TGCGCCAGCAGTTCCACAGGGACCCACGAGCAGTACTTC

d_gene: -
v_gene: TRBV7-2
j_gene: TRBJ2-3
abundance: few
CDR3aa: CASSVGVTDTQYF
CDR3nt: TGTGCCAGCAGTGTCGGAGTCACAGACACGCAGTATTTT

d_gene: -
v_gene: TRBV28
j_gene: TRBJ2-5
abundance: many
CDR3aa: CASSRQAQETQYF
CDR3nt: TGTGCCAGCAGTAGACAGGCCCAAGAGACCCAGTACTTC

d_gene: -
v_gene: TRBV5-6
j_gene: TRBJ2-7
abundance: many
CDR3aa: CASSFGIYGEQYF
CDR3nt: TGTGCCAGCAGCTTTGGAATTTATGGCGAGCAGTACTTC

d_gene: -
v_gene: TRBV10-3
j_gene: TRBJ2-1
abundance: many
CDR3aa: CAITAPGNEQFF
CDR3nt: TGTGCCATCACCGCCCCGGGCAATGAGCAGTTCTTC

d_gene: -
v_gene: TRBV19
j_gene: TRBJ2-1
abundance: few
CDR3aa: CASSIRFSSYNEQFF
CDR3nt: TGTGCCAGTAGTATTAGATTTTCCTCCTACAATGAGCAGTTCTTC

d_gene: -
v_gene: TRBV7-2
j_gene: TRBJ2-5
abundance: -
CDR3aa: CASSAPQETQYF
CDR3nt: TGTGCCAGCAGCGCACCCCAAGAGACCCAGTACTTC

d_gene: -
v_gene: TRBV7-2
j_gene: TRBJ1-5
abundance: many
CDR3aa: CASSLLGEGGNQPQHF
CDR3nt: TGTGCCAGCAGCTTATTGGGGGAGGGCGGCAATCAGCCCCAGCATTTT

d_gene: -
v_gene: TRBV12-3/TRBV12-4
j_gene: TRBJ2-3
abundance: once
CDR3aa: CASKLQVRTDTQYF
CDR3nt: TGTGCCAGCAAACTACAGGTGAGAACAGATACGCAATATTTT

d_gene: -
v_gene: TRBV6-2/TRBV6-3
j_gene: TRBJ2-6
abundance: -
CDR3aa: CASSYSRVSVLTF
CDR3nt: TGTGCCAGCAGTTACTCGAGGGTATCCGTCCTGACTTTC

d_gene: -
v_gene: TRBV20-1
j_gene: TRBJ2-3
abundance: few
CDR3aa: CSAEGRRNTQYF
CDR3nt: TGCAGTGCAGAGGGACGGCGCAATACGCAGTATTTT

d_gene: -
v_gene: TRBV6-5
j_gene: TRBJ1-1
abundance: -
CDR3aa: CASRDGRRMNTEAFF
CDR3nt: TGTGCCAGCAGAGATGGGAGAAGAATGAACACTGAAGCTTTCTTT

d_gene: -
v_gene: TRBV5-6
j_gene: TRBJ2-7
abundance: many
CDR3aa: CASNAGGGFYEQYF
CDR3nt: TGTGCCAGCAACGCAGGGGGGGGATTCTACGAGCAGTACTTC

d_gene: -
v_gene: TRBV19
j_gene: TRBJ1-5
abundance: few
CDR3aa: CASSIDIKQPQHF
CDR3nt: TGTGCCAGTAGTATAGATATAAAGCAGCCCCAGCATTTT

d_gene: TRBD1
v_gene: TRBV20-1
j_gene: TRBJ2-5
abundance: -
CDR3aa: CSATPRTGSRKTQYF
CDR3nt: TGCAGTGCCACACCCCGGACAGGGAGTCGTAAGACCCAGTACTTC

d_gene: -
v_gene: TRBV29-1
j_gene: TRBJ2-5
abundance: many
CDR3aa: CSAYRVQETQYF
CDR3nt: TGCAGCGCATACAGGGTCCAAGAGACCCAGTACTTC

d_gene: -
v_gene: TRBV7-3
j_gene: TRBJ2-5
abundance: -
CDR3aa: CASSLDRDSLETQYF
CDR3nt: TGTGCCAGCAGCCTCGACCGGGACTCTTTAGAGACCCAGTACTTC

d_gene: -
v_gene: TRBV9
j_gene: TRBJ2-6
abundance: many
CDR3aa: CASSPVLQGSLSGANVLTF
CDR3nt: TGTGCCAGCAGCCCTGTGCTTCAGGGGTCCCTCTCTGGGGCCAACGTCCTGACTTTC

d_gene: -
v_gene: TRBV20-1
j_gene: TRBJ1-5
abundance: few
CDR3aa: CSARGTLTNQPQHF
CDR3nt: TGCAGTGCTAGAGGTACTTTAACCAATCAGCCCCAGCATTTT

d_gene: -
v_gene: TRBV24-1
j_gene: TRBJ1-4
abundance: many
CDR3aa: CATSPRVGSTNEKLFF
CDR3nt: TGTGCCACCAGCCCCCGCGTGGGATCGACTAATGAAAAACTGTTTTTT

d_gene: -
v_gene: TRBV5-1
j_gene: TRBJ2-7
abundance: many
CDR3aa: CASSLPPGASEQYF
CDR3nt: TGCGCCAGCAGTCTTCCCCCAGGGGCGAGCGAGCAGTACTTC

d_gene: -
v_gene: TRBV15
j_gene: TRBJ2-5
abundance: once
CDR3aa: CATSRGGRGGGLETQYF
CDR3nt: TGTGCCACCAGTAGAGGGGGAAGAGGTGGAGGGTTAGAGACCCAGTACTTC

d_gene: TRBD1
v_gene: TRBV6-5
j_gene: TRBJ1-1
abundance: few
CDR3aa: CASSPTGQGPTEAFF
CDR3nt: TGTGCCAGCAGTCCAACGGGACAGGGTCCCACTGAAGCTTTCTTT

d_gene: TRBD1
v_gene: TRBV20-1
j_gene: TRBJ2-7
abundance: many
CDR3aa: CSAERFGQGGSEQYF
CDR3nt: TGCAGTGCTGAGCGTTTCGGACAGGGTGGATCCGAGCAGTACTTC

d_gene: -
v_gene: TRBV7-2
j_gene: TRBJ1-5
abundance: -
CDR3aa: CASSLDFSQPQHF
CDR3nt: TGTGCCAGCAGCTTAGATTTTTCTCAGCCCCAGCATTTT

d_gene: TRBD1
v_gene: TRBV9
j_gene: TRBJ2-1
abundance: -
CDR3aa: CASSVGADRAHEQFF
CDR3nt: TGTGCCAGCAGCGTAGGGGCGGACAGGGCCCATGAGCAGTTCTTC

d_gene: -
v_gene: TRBV20-1
j_gene: TRBJ2-7
abundance: -
CDR3aa: CSARAPGSNEQYF
CDR3nt: TGCAGTGCTAGAGCCCCAGGTTCCAACGAGCAGTACTTC

d_gene: -
v_gene: TRBV7-9
j_gene: TRBJ1-4
abundance: -
CDR3aa: CASSLGLINEKLFF
CDR3nt: TGTGCCAGCAGCTTAGGGTTGATTAATGAAAAACTGTTTTTT

d_gene: -
v_gene: TRBV7-9
j_gene: TRBJ1-1
abundance: many
CDR3aa: CASSTQLMNTEAFF
CDR3nt: TGTGCCAGCAGCACACAACTTATGAACACTGAAGCTTTCTTT

d_gene: -
v_gene: TRBV5-1
j_gene: TRBJ2-1
abundance: -
CDR3aa: CASSLGDKYNEQFF
CDR3nt: TGCGCCAGCAGCTTGGGCGACAAGTACAATGAGCAGTTCTTC

d_gene: TRBD1
v_gene: TRBV20-1
j_gene: TRBJ2-7
abundance: -
CDR3aa: CSARVHPGGRGQGEQYF
CDR3nt: TGCAGTGCTAGAGTCCACCCTGGGGGCAGGGGGCAGGGCGAGCAGTACTTC

d_gene: TRBD1
v_gene: TRBV9
j_gene: TRBJ2-5
abundance: many
CDR3aa: CASSVELDRGLGETQYF
CDR3nt: TGTGCCAGCAGCGTAGAATTGGACAGGGGGCTCGGAGAGACCCAGTACTTC

d_gene: -
v_gene: TRBV27
j_gene: TRBJ2-7
abundance: many
CDR3aa: CASSPVGRGGEQYF
CDR3nt: TGTGCCAGCAGTCCGGTGGGTCGTGGGGGCGAGCAGTACTTC

d_gene: -
v_gene: TRBV7-2
j_gene: TRBJ2-5
abundance: many
CDR3aa: CASSLVGGQETQYF
CDR3nt: TGTGCCAGCAGCTTAGTTGGCGGGCAAGAGACCCAGTACTTC

d_gene: TRBD2
v_gene: TRBV12-3/TRBV12-4
j_gene: TRBJ2-3
abundance: once
CDR3aa: CASSFGRGGTEGTDTEYF
CDR3nt: TGTGCCAGCAGTTTCGGTCGGGGGGGCACTGAGGGCACAGATACGGAGTATTTT